The 8 T cell receptor beta chains below all came from one sample that was sequenced in a study of blood T cell repertoires in COVID-19. Here immunoSEQ multiplex PCR was the method, and the copy in TCRdb shows in-frame clones only, minus some. Of approximately 70,000 clones listed, approximately 87% were seen once; the top ten hold 2% to 3%. The sequencing sample was made of peripheral blood. The receptor source for this set is a human donor in a cohort sampled during active COVID-19.

The chain uses TRBV7-9 and TRBJ2-2, with 7 bases that match TRBD1. Germline CDR1 reads SEHNR; CDR2 reads FQNEAQ (reference sequence). V lost 3 bases to trimming and J lost 1 base; unmatched junction nucleotides: 2. The CDR3 is made up of 15 amino acids. CDR3 DNA sequence: TGTGCCAGCAGCTTCCGGACAGGGAACACCGGGGAGCTGTTTTTT. The encoded protein is CASSFRTGNTGELFF.

This sequence joins TRBV11-2 and TRBJ2-3; D call uncertain. From germline, CDR1 is SGHAT and CDR2 FQNNGV. There are 15 residues in the CDR3. Trimming stripped 1 base from V and 2 bases from J, with 10 bases between. The CDR3 sequence is CASSLAEPSTDTQYF. CDR3 coding DNA: TGTGCCAGCAGCTTAGCGGAGCCATCCACAGATACGCAGTATTTT.

The V and J genes are TRBV28 and TRBJ2-3; TRBD1 matches 7 bases. The junction had 8 bases not matched to a gene; V was cut back by 11 bases and J by 0 bases. The CDR3 extends over 14 amino acids. Germline V CDR1 and CDR2: MDHEN, SYDVKM. CDR3 sequence reads: CAARTGLSTDTQYF. The DNA of the CDR3 is TGTGCCGCTCGGACAGGCCTTAGCACAGATACGCAGTATTTT.

The chain is built from TRBV27 and TRBJ2-1, with D perhaps TRBD1 (5 bases). The V and J ends lost 3 bases and 5 bases respectively, with 8 bases between them. CDR3 length: 13 residues. Germline V gives CDR1 MNHEY, CDR2 SMNVEV (reference sequence). The CDR3 loop reads CASSFGADNEQFF. CDR3 in DNA: TGTGCCAGCAGTTTTGGGGCAGACAATGAGCAGTTCTTC.

This chain connects TRBV30 to TRBJ2-7, with TRBD2 matching 11 bases. Germline loops: CDR1 GTSNPN, CDR2 SVGIG (reference sequence). Trimming at V came to 0 bases and at J to 5 bases, leaving 6 bases not matched to a gene. The CDR3 spans 15 residues. CDR3 amino acids: CAWSVPLAGADEQYF. CDR3 in DNA: TGTGCCTGGAGTGTCCCACTAGCGGGAGCCGACGAGCAGTACTTC.

This clone was seen a single time. The chain couples TRBV28 to TRBJ1-4; 7 positions agree with TRBD1. This CDR3 comprises 12 residues. Unmatched junction bases numbered 2, after V lost 6 bases and J lost 7 bases. Germline CDR1 reads MDHEN; CDR2 reads SYDVKM. The CDR3, as DNA: TGTGCCAGCAGACCAGGGGGTGAAAAACTGTTTTTT. Translated, it gives CASRPGGEKLFF.

The rearrangement joins TRBV9 to TRBJ2-1, with 11 bases that match TRBD2. This CDR3 is built from 14 residues. CDR1 and CDR2 (germline): SGDLS, YYNGEE. V lost 3 bases, J lost 8 bases, and 4 bases stayed unmatched. The chain's CDR3 is CASSASGRLDEQFF. The CDR3 region has the DNA TGTGCCAGCAGCGCTAGCGGGAGGTTGGATGAGCAGTTCTTC.

The chain combines TRBV7-9 with TRBJ2-5, with 7 bases lining up with TRBD1. V lost 0 bases to trimming and J lost 2 bases; unmatched junction nucleotides: 3. This CDR3 has 15 residues. Germline V lookup: CDR1 SEHNR, CDR2 FQNEAQ (reference sequence). Written as DNA, the CDR3 is TGTGCCAGCAGCTTAGCCTCGGGACAGCAAGAGACCCAGTACTTC. Amino acid sequence: CASSLASGQQETQYF.